This is a list of T cell receptor beta chains from one sample in a study of early T cells in non-severe SARS-CoV-2 infection. Each CDR3 protein is one row after TCRdb ran MiXCR on the 5' RACE reads. Among 65,000 to 95,000 distinct CDR3 sequences listed, roughly a sixth were seen once. The sample comprised whole blood. Receptors originate from an adult who was a healthcare worker with PCR-confirmed SARS-CoV-2 infection or an uninfected control (not recorded which). Both conserved end residues are part of each CDR3. A D gene is named only where the DNA matches it firmly. Some rows have no size entry. The others give once, few or many, or a class for an expanded clone.

V gene	CDR3 length	clone size	J gene	D gene	CDR3 protein	CDR3 DNA
TRBV12-3/TRBV12-4	14	NA	TRBJ2-2	NA	CASRPDGNTGELFF	TGTGCCAGCAGACCGGACGGGAACACCGGGGAGCTGTTTTTT
TRBV5-4	16	few	TRBJ2-7	TRBD2	CASSLEPGGQSYEQYF	TGTGCCAGCAGCTTGGAACCGGGGGGGCAGTCCTACGAGCAGTACTTC
TRBV11-3	12	many	TRBJ2-2	NA	CASSANTGELFF	TGTGCCAGCAGCGCGAACACCGGGGAGCTGTTTTTT
TRBV18	13	NA	TRBJ1-3	TRBD1	CASGTADGNTIYF	TGTGCCAGCGGGACAGCTGATGGAAACACCATATATTTT
TRBV2	18	many	TRBJ2-1	TRBD2	CASSAGLAGGPVYNEQFF	TGTGCCAGCAGTGCCGGACTAGCGGGAGGGCCCGTCTACAATGAGCAGTTCTTC
TRBV19	14	few	TRBJ1-2	NA	CASSTRGEGYGYTF	TGTGCCAGTAGTACCCGAGGGGAGGGCTATGGCTACACCTTC
TRBV11-2	17	few	TRBJ2-2	NA	CASSLKWDPSLTGELFF	TGTGCCAGCAGCTTAAAGTGGGACCCGTCGTTAACCGGGGAGCTGTTTTTT
TRBV7-9	13	NA	TRBJ1-3	NA	CASTRLGGNTIYF	TGTGCCAGCACCAGGTTGGGGGGAAACACCATATATTTT
TRBV9	18	NA	TRBJ2-6	TRBD2	CASSPQIAGEARANVLTF	TGTGCCAGCAGCCCTCAAATAGCGGGGGAGGCTCGGGCCAACGTCCTGACTTTC
TRBV29-1	11	once	TRBJ2-7	NA	CSVEESFEQYF	TGCAGCGTTGAGGAAAGCTTTGAGCAGTACTTC
TRBV20-1	14	NA	TRBJ2-7	NA	CSASHRAKKNEQYF	TGCAGTGCTAGCCACAGGGCGAAGAAGAACGAGCAGTACTTC
TRBV7-6	16	NA	TRBJ2-1	TRBD2	CASSLELAGGRNEQFF	TGTGCCAGCAGCTTAGAACTAGCGGGAGGGCGGAATGAGCAGTTCTTC
TRBV2	15	many	TRBJ2-6	NA	CASTGLSARANVLTF	TGTGCCAGCACGGGGTTGTCGGCGCGGGCCAACGTCCTGACTTTC
TRBV2	11	few	TRBJ1-2	NA	CASTGVYGYTF	TGTGCCAGCACAGGGGTCTATGGCTACACCTTC
TRBV5-8	11	few	TRBJ2-7	NA	CASSLLGEQYF	TGTGCCAGCAGCTTGTTGGGAGAGCAGTACTTC
TRBV3-1	15	few	TRBJ1-2	NA	CASSPRPLDSYGYTF	TGTGCCAGCAGCCCACGACCCCTGGACAGTTATGGCTACACCTTC
TRBV29-1	13	few	TRBJ2-2	NA	CSVGGLLTGELFF	TGCAGCGTTGGTGGGCTTTTGACCGGGGAGCTGTTTTTT
TRBV5-6	11	NA	TRBJ2-5	NA	CASSRWGQQYF	TGTGCCAGCAGCCGCTGGGGGCAGCAGTACTTC
TRBV30	15	few	TRBJ1-4	TRBD1	CAWKETGSINEKLFF	TGTGCCTGGAAGGAGACAGGGTCCATTAATGAAAAACTGTTTTTT
TRBV3-1	16	once	TRBJ1-2	TRBD1	CASSPRDRRPNYGYTF	TGTGCCAGCAGCCCGCGGGACAGACGTCCAAACTATGGCTACACCTTC
TRBV10-1	17	few	TRBJ2-1	TRBD1	CASSPRTGGNAYNEQFF	TGCGCCAGCAGTCCCCGGACAGGGGGGAACGCCTACAATGAGCAGTTCTTC
TRBV18	14	NA	TRBJ2-7	NA	CASSPPGRLYEQYF	TGTGCCAGCTCACCACCGGGGCGCCTCTACGAGCAGTACTTC
TRBV20-1	14	few	TRBJ2-7	NA	CSAKSSWGSYEQYF	TGCAGTGCTAAAAGCAGCTGGGGCTCCTACGAGCAGTACTTC